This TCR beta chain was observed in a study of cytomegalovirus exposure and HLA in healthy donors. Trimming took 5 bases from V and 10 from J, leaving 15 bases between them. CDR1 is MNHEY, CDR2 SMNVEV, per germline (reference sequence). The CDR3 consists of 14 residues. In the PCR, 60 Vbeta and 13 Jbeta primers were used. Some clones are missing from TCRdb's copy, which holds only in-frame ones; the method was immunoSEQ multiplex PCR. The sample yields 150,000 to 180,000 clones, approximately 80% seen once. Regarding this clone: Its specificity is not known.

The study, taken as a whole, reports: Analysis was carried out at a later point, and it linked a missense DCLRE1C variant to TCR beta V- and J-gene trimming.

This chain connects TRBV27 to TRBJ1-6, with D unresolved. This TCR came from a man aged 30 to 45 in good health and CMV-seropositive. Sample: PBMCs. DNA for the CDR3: TGTGCCAGCAGTGACGGATTCTCGAGGTCACCCCTCCACTTT. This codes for CASSDGFSRSPLHF.